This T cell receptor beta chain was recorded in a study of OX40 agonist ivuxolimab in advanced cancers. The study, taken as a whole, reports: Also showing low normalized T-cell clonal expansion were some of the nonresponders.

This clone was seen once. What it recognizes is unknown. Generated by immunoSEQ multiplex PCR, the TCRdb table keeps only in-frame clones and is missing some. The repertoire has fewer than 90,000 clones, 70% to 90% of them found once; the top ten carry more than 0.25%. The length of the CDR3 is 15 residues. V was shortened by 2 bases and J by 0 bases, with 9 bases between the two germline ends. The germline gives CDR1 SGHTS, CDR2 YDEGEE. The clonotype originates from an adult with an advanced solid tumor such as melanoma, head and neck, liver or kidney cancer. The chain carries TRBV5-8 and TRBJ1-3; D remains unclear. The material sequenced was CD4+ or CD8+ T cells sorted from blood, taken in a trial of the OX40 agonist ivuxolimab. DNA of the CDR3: TGTGCCAGCAGCTTTCGCAGGAGCTCTGGAAACACCATATATTTT. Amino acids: CASSFRRSSGNTIYF.